Here is one T cell receptor beta chain with its context. The antigen is unknown. The data were obtained in a study of cytomegalovirus exposure and HLA in healthy donors. Points from the study as a whole: Later on, a genetic analysis was performed. It linked a missense variant in DCLRE1C with V- and J-gene trimming of TCR beta. Most of the TCR beta V segments (in an earlier analysis) were productive either about 87% or about 30% of the time. An analysis was carried out at a later point. It showed that HLA-associated TCR beta chains were more clonally expanded than equally common non-associated chains. A likely sequencing artifact accounted for one observed cluster of highly shared sequence variants.

The ends lost 0 bases at V and 4 bases at J; junction bases unmatched: 8. This CDR3 spans 18 amino acids. CDR1 is SGDLS, CDR2 YYNGEE, per germline. The PCR was carried out with 60 Vbeta primers and 13 Jbeta primers. The assay was immunoSEQ multiplex PCR, and TCRdb's table has in-frame clones only and misses some. The sample is made up of tens of thousands of clones, and the top ten hold 9.5% to 15% of it. The rearrangement joins TRBV9 to TRBJ2-2; 11 bases are shared with TRBD1. Material: PBMCs. The receptor was isolated from a man between 18 and 35 years old in good health and CMV-seropositive. CDR3 sequence (DNA): TGTGCCAGCAGCGTAGCTGGCGGACAGGGGGCGCGCACCGGGGAGCTGTTTTTT. This encodes CASSVAGGQGARTGELFF.